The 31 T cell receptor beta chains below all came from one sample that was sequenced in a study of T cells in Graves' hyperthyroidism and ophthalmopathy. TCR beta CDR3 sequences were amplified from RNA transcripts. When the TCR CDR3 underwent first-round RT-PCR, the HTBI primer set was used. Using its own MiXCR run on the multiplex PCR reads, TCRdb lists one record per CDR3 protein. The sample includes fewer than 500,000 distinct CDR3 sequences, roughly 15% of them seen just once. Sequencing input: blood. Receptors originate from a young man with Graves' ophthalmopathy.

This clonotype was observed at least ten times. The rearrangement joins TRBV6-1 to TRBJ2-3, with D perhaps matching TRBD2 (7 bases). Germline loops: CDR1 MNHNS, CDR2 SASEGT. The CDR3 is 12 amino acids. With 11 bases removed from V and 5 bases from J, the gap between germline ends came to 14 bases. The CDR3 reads CALRRGGDTQYF. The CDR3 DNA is TGTGCCCTTAGGAGGGGGGGAGATACGCAGTATTTT.

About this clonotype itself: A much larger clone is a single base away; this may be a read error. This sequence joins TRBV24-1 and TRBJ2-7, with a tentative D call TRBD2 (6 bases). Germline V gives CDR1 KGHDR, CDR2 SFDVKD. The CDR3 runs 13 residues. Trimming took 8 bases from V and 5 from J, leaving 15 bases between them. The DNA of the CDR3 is TGTGCCACCATGGGACCGGGAGCTAACGAGCAGTACTTC. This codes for CATMGPGANEQYF.

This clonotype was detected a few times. The CDR3 here is CAISESGPQKGYTF. As DNA, the CDR3 is TGTGCCATCAGTGAGTCGGGACCACAGAAGGGCTACACCTTC. This chain uses TRBV10-3 with TRBJ1-2; TRBD1 is a possible D gene (5 bases). The germline CDR1 and CDR2 sequences are ENHRY and SYGVKD. This CDR3 contains 14 residues. Trimming stripped 0 bases from V and 8 bases from J, with 13 bases between.

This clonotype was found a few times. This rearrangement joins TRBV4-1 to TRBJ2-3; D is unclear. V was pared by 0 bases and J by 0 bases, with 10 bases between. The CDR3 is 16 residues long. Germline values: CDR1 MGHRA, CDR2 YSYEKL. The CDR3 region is CASSQDGLTSTDTQYF. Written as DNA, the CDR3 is TGCGCCAGCAGCCAAGATGGCCTCACCAGCACAGATACGCAGTATTTT.

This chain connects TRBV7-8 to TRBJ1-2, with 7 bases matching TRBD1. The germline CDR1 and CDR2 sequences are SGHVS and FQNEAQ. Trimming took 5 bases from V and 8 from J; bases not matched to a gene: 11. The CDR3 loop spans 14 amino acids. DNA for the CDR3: TGTGCCAGCAGCCCCCGGGACAGCACTAAAGGCTACACCTTC. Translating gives CASSPRDSTKGYTF.

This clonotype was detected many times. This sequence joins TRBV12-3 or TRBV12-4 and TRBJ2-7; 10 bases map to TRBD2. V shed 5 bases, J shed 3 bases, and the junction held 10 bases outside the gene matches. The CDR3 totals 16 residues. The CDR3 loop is CASSPNPGLANYEQYF. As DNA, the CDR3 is TGTGCCAGCAGTCCTAACCCGGGACTAGCGAACTACGAGCAGTACTTC.

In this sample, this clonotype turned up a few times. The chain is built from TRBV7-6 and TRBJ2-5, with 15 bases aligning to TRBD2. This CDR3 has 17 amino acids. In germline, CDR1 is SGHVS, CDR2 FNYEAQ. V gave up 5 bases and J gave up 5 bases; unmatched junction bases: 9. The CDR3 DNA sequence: TGTGCCAGCAGCCCCAGGACTAGCGGGAGGGCCCTCGAGACCCAGTACTTC. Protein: CASSPRTSGRALETQYF. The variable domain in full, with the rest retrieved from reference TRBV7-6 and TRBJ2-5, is GAGVSQSPRYKVTKRGQDVALRCDPISGHVSLYWYRQALGQGPEFLTYFNYEAQQDKSGLPNDRFSAERPEGSISTLTIQRTEQRDSAMYRCASSPRTSGRALETQYFGPGTRLLVL.

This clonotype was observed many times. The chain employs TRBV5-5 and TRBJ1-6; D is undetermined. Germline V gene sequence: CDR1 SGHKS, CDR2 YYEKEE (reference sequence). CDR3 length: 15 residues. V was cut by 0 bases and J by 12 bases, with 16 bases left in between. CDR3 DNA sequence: TGTGCCAGCAGCTTGGAGGGAGGGTTCCAGCTACCCCTCCACTTT. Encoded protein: CASSLEGGFQLPLHF.

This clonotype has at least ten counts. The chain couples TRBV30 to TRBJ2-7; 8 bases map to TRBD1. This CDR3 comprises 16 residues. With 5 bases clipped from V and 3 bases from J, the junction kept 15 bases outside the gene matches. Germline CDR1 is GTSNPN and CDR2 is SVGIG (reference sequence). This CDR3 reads CAWAPRWTGRDYEQYF. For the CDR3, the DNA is TGTGCCTGGGCTCCAAGATGGACAGGGCGAGACTACGAGCAGTACTTC.

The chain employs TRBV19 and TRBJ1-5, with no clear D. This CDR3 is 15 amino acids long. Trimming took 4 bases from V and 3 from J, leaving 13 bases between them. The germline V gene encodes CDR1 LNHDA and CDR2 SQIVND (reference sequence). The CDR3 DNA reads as TGTGCCAGTAGTAGGACCCCCGGTCCCAATCAGCCCCAGCATTTT. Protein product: CASSRTPGPNQPQHF.

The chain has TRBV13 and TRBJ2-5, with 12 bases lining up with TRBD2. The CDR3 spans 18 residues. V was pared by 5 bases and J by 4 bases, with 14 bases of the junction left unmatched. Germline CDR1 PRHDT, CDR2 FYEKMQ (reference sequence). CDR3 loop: CASSGPGLAGLGGETQYF. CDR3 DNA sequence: TGTGCCAGCAGCGGGCCGGGACTAGCGGGTCTCGGGGGAGAGACCCAGTACTTC.

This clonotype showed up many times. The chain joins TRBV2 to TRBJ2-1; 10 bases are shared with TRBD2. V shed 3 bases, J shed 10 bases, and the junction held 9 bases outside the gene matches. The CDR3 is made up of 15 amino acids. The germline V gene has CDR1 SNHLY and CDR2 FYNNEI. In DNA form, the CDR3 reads TGTGCCAGCAGTGATGGAGCGGGGGGGCCGGGGGAGCAGTTCTTC. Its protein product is CASSDGAGGPGEQFF.

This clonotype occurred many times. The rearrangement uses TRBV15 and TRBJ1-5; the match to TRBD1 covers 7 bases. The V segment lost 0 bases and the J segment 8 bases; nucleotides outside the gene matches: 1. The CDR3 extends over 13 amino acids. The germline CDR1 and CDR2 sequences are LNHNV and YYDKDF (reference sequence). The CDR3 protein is CATSRDQGEPQHF. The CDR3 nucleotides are TGTGCCACCAGCAGAGATCAGGGGGAGCCCCAGCATTTT.

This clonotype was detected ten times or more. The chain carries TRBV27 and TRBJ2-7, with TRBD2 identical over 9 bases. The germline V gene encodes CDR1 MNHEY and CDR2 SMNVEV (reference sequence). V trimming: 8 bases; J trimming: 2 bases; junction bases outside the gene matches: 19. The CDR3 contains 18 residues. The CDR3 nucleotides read TGTGCCAGCTCCGCCACGGGACTGAGCGGGAGGTTTCCCTACGAGCAGTACTTC. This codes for CASSATGLSGRFPYEQYF.

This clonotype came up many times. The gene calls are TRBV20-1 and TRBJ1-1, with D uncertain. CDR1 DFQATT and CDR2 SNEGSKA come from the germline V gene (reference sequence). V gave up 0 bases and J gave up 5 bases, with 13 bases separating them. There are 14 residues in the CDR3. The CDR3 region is CSARDSWGGTEAFF. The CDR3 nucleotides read TGCAGTGCTAGAGATTCCTGGGGAGGAACTGAAGCTTTCTTT.

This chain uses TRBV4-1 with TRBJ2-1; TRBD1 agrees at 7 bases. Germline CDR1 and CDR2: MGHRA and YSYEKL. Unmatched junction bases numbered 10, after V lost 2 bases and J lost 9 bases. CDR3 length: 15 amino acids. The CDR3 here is CASSQSGQPGGEQFF. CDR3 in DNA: TGCGCCAGCAGCCAATCGGGACAGCCTGGCGGTGAGCAGTTCTTC.

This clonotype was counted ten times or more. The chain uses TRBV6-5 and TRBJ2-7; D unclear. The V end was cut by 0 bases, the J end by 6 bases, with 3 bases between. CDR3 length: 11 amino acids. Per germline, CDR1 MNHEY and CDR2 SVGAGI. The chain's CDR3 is CASSYSREQYF. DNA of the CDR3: TGTGCCAGCAGTTACTCGCGCGAGCAGTACTTC.

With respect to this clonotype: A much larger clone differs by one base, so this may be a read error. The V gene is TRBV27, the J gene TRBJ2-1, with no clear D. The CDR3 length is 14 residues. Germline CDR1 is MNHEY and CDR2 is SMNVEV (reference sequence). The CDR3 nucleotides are TGTGCCAGCAGTTTAACCCCATATTACAGTGAGCAGTTCTTC. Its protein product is CASSLTPYYSEQFF.

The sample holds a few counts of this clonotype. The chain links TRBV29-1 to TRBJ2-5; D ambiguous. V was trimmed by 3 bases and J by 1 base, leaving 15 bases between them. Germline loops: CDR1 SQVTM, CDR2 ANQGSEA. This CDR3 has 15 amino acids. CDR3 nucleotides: TGCAGCGTTGACCGCGATGGGTGGCTCCAAGAGACCCAGTACTTC. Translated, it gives CSVDRDGWLQETQYF.

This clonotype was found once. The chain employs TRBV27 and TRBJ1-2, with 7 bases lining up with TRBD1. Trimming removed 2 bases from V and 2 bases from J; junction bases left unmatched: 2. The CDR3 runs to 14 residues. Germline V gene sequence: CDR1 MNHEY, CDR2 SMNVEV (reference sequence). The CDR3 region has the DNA TGTGCCAGCAGTTTACAGACAGGGAACTATGGCTACACCTTC. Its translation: CASSLQTGNYGYTF.

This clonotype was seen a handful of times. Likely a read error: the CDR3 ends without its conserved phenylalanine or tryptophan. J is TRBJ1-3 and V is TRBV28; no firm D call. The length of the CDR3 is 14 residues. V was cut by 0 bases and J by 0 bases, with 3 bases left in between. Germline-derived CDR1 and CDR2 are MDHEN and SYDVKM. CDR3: CASSLWGSGNTIYS. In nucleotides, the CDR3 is TGTGCCAGCAGTTTATGGGGCTCTGGAAACACCATATATTCT.

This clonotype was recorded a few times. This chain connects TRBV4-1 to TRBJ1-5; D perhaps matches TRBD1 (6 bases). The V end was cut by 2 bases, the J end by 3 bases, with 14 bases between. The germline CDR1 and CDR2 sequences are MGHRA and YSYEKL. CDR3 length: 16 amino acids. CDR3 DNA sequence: TGCGCCAGCAGCCAAAGGACAGCCAACCCCAATCAGCCCCAGCATTTT. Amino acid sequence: CASSQRTANPNQPQHF.

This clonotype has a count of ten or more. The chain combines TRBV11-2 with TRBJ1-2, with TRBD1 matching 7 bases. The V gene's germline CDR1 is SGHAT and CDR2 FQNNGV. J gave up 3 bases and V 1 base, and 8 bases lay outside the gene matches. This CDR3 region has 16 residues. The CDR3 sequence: CASSLAATGAYYGYTF. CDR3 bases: TGTGCCAGCAGCTTAGCAGCCACAGGGGCCTACTATGGCTACACCTTC.

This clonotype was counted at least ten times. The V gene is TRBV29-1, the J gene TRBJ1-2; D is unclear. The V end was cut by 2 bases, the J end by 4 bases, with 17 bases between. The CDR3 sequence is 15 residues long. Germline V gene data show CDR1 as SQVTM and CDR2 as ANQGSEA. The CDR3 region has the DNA TGCAGCGTTGAACCCTTACCGGTAGCTCTCTATGGCTACACCTTC. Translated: CSVEPLPVALYGYTF.

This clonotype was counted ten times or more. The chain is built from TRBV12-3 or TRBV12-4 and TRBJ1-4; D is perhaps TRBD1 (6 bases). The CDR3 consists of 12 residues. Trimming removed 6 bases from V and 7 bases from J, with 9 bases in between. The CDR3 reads CASSWTVEKLFF. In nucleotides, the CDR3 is TGTGCCAGCAGCTGGACAGTTGAAAAACTGTTTTTT.

The DNA of the CDR3 is TGTGCCAGCAGTTTAGTCTGGGGAGGAGGCGAGCAGTACTTC. Encoded protein: CASSLVWGGGEQYF. This rearrangement joins TRBV28 to TRBJ2-7; perhaps TRBD2 as D (6 bases). Trimming took off 2 bases at V and 6 bases at J, with 14 bases between the two ends. The CDR3 has 14 residues. The germline V gene has CDR1 MDHEN and CDR2 SYDVKM. Full variable domain (rest looked up from reference TRBV28 and TRBJ2-7): DVKVTQSSRYLVKRTGEKVFLECVQDMDHENMFWYRQDPGLGLRLIYFSYDVKMKEKGDIPEGYSVSREKKERFSLILESASTNQTSMYLCASSLVWGGGEQYFGPGTRLTVT.

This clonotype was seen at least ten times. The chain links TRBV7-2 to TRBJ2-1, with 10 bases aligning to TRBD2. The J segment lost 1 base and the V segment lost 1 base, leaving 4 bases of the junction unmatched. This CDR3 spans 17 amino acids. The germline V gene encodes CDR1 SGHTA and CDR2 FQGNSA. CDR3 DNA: TGTGCCAGCAGCTTAGATCCAGCGGGAGGGTCCTACAATGAGCAGTTCTTC. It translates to CASSLDPAGGSYNEQFF. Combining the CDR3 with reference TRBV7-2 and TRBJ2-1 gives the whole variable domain GAGVSQSPSNKVTEKGKDVELRCDPISGHTALYWYRQSLGQGLEFLIYFQGNSAPDKSGLPSDRFSAERTGGSVSTLTIQRTQQEDSAVYLCASSLDPAGGSYNEQFFGPGTRLTVL.

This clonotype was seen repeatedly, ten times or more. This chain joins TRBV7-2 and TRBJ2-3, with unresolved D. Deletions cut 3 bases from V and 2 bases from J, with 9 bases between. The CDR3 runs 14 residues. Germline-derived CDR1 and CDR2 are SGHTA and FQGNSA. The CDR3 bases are TGTGCCAGCAGCTTCCGAACCCTCACAGATACGCAGTATTTT. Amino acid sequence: CASSFRTLTDTQYF.

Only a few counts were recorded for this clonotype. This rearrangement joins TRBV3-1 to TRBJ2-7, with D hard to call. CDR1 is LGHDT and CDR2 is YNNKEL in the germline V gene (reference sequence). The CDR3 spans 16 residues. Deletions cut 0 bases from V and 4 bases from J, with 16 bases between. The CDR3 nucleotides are TGTGCCAGCAGCCAAGATCTGGTGACAAGGCATTACGAGCAGTACTTC. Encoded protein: CASSQDLVTRHYEQYF.

The CDR3 sequence: CASSQEAGGNTGELFF. As DNA, the CDR3 is TGTGCCAGCAGCCAGGAAGCGGGAGGGAACACCGGGGAGCTGTTTTTT. This sequence joins TRBV3-1 and TRBJ2-2, with 9 bases aligning to TRBD2. The CDR3 contains 16 residues. Per germline, CDR1 LGHDT and CDR2 YNNKEL (reference sequence). The V segment lost 3 bases and the J segment 1 base; nucleotides outside the gene matches: 3.

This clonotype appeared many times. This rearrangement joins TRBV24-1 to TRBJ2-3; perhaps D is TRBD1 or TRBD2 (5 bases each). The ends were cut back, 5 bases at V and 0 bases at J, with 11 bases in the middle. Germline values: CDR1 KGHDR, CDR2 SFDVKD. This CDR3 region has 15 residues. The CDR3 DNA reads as TGTGCCACCAGTGGGGACGCCACGAGCACAGATACGCAGTATTTT. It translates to CATSGDATSTDTQYF.